These 19 T cell receptor beta chains came from one sample sequenced in a study of T cell responses to AZD1222 COVID-19 vaccine. Assay: immunoSEQ multiplex PCR; the TCRdb copy retains only in-frame clones and omits some. The top ten clones hold 5% to 7.5% of a sample with roughly 99,000 clones, about 90% of them seen once. The sample consisted of peripheral blood, taken 28 days after the second AZD1222 dose. These receptors all stem from an adult who received the AZD1222 COVID-19 vaccine.

This chain uses TRBV4-3 with TRBJ2-1; the match to TRBD2 covers 7 bases. V dropped 4 bases and J dropped 4; count of bases not matched to a gene: 10. Germline V CDR1 and CDR2: LGHNA, YSLEER. This CDR3 spans 16 amino acids. CDR3 in amino acids: CASSPSGTTLYNEQFF. The DNA for the CDR3 is TGCGCCAGCAGCCCATCCGGGACTACCTTATACAATGAGCAGTTCTTC.

The rearrangement links TRBV29-1 to TRBJ1-4; D is undetermined. V lost 1 base to trimming and J lost 8 bases, with 8 bases between them. Germline CDR1 reads SQVTM; CDR2 reads ANQGSEA. The length of the CDR3 is 12 residues. In DNA, the CDR3 is TGCAGCGTTGAAGCGGGGAGGGAAAAACTGTTTTTT. This sequence encodes CSVEAGREKLFF. The full variable domain, rest sourced from reference TRBV29-1 and TRBJ1-4, is SAVISQKPSRDICQRGTSLTIQCQVDSQVTMMFWYRQQPGQSLTLIATANQGSEATYESGFVIDKFPISRPNLTFSTLTVSNMSPEDSSIYLCSVEAGREKLFFGSGTQLSVL.

This chain uses TRBV27 with TRBJ1-2, with a tentative D call TRBD1 (6 bases). Trimming took off 5 bases at V and 2 bases at J, with 18 bases between the two ends. Germline V CDR1 and CDR2: MNHEY, SMNVEV (reference sequence). The CDR3 is 16 amino acids. The CDR3 sequence: CASSPTPSTGNYGYTF. The CDR3, as DNA: TGTGCCAGCAGTCCCACCCCATCAACAGGGAACTATGGCTACACCTTC.

This clone was recorded only once. The genes are TRBV9 and TRBJ1-6; D is possibly TRBD1 (5 bases). The CDR3 is made up of 15 amino acids. Per germline, CDR1 SGDLS and CDR2 YYNGEE. The ends were cut back, 4 bases at V and 8 bases at J, with 16 bases in the middle. CDR3 bases: TGTGCCAGCAGCCCAAACGTAGGGGCTTATTCACCCCTCCACTTT. Translated, it gives CASSPNVGAYSPLHF. The variable domain in full, with the rest retrieved from reference TRBV9 and TRBJ1-6, is DSGVTQTPKHLITATGQRVTLRCSPRSGDLSVYWYQQSLDQGLQFLIQYYNGEERAKGNILERFSAQQFPDLHSELNLSSLELGDSALYFCASSPNVGAYSPLHFGNGTRLTVT.

The chain recombines TRBV29-1 with TRBJ1-2; D is ambiguous. The germline gives CDR1 SQVTM, CDR2 ANQGSEA. The CDR3 spans 14 residues. Trimming pared 7 bases from V and 5 bases from J, leaving 20 bases between. The CDR3 sequence is CSALREGVRYGYTF. CDR3 DNA: TGCAGCGCCTTAAGGGAAGGCGTACGGTATGGCTACACCTTC.

The V and J genes are TRBV13 and TRBJ2-2; TRBD1 aligns across 7 bases. V shed 4 bases and J 5 bases; nucleotides not matched to a gene: 7. Germline values: CDR1 PRHDT, CDR2 FYEKMQ (reference sequence). This CDR3 spans 15 amino acids. CDR3 bases: TGTGCCAGCAGCTCCCGGACAGGTTTTACCGGGGAGCTGTTTTTT. Its protein product is CASSSRTGFTGELFF.

The chain recombines TRBV27 with TRBJ1-4; a possible D gene is TRBD1 (5 bases). CDR1 MNHEY and CDR2 SMNVEV come from the germline V gene (reference sequence). This CDR3 has 14 amino acids. With 3 bases removed from V and 4 bases from J, the gap between germline ends came to 9 bases. The CDR3 is CASSLAGFNEKLFF. CDR3 bases: TGTGCCAGCAGTTTGGCAGGGTTTAATGAAAAACTGTTTTTT.

The rearrangement links TRBV19 to TRBJ1-2, with TRBD1 matching over 9 bases. The CDR3 length is 15 residues. Trimming took 3 bases from V and 5 from J; bases not matched to a gene: 7. Germline assignment: CDR1 LNHDA and CDR2 SQIVND (reference sequence). CDR3: CASSIRDRVVYGYTF. Here the CDR3 DNA reads TGTGCCAGTAGTATCCGGGACAGGGTCGTATATGGCTACACCTTC.

The chain recombines TRBV15 with TRBJ2-7, with 7 bases fitting TRBD1. Germline loops: CDR1 LNHNV, CDR2 YYDKDF (reference sequence). The V segment lost 0 bases and the J segment 3 bases; nucleotides outside the gene matches: 5. This CDR3 spans 15 amino acids. The CDR3 coding sequence is TGTGCCACCAGCAGAGACAGGGGGATCTTCTACGAGCAGTACTTC. This translates into CATSRDRGIFYEQYF.

This clone was observed a single time. The rearrangement uses TRBV7-8 and TRBJ1-2; D is uncertain. CDR3 length equals 15 residues. Trimming stripped 0 bases from V and 2 bases from J, with 10 bases between. CDR1 SGHVS and CDR2 FQNEAQ come from the germline V gene. In nucleotides, the CDR3 is TGTGCCAGCAGCTTAGCAGGTCCCCTCAACTATGGCTACACCTTC. This encodes CASSLAGPLNYGYTF.

The rearrangement joins TRBV7-9 to TRBJ1-1; perhaps TRBD1 as D (5 bases). V was clipped by 8 bases and J by 6 bases, with 13 bases between them. The CDR3 has 12 amino acids. Germline loops: CDR1 SEHNR, CDR2 FQNEAQ (reference sequence). CDR3 protein: CASWGLSSEAFF. In DNA form, the CDR3 reads TGTGCCAGCTGGGGACTGAGCTCTGAAGCTTTCTTT.

CDR3 DNA: TGTGCTAGCACCGCGGGACTAGCGGGGACCTACGAGCAGTACTTC. Translated, it gives CASTAGLAGTYEQYF. This rearrangement joins TRBV12-5 to TRBJ2-7, with 13 nucleotides matching TRBD2. Germline CDR1 and CDR2: LGHNT and FRNRAP. Trimming cost V 9 bases and J 2 bases; bases outside gene matches: 7. CDR3 size: 15 residues.

This chain connects TRBV3-1 (or the pseudogene TRBV3-2) to TRBJ2-2; 9 nucleotides line up with TRBD1. Germline CDR1 is LGHDT and CDR2 is YNNKEL (reference sequence). Germline trimming cut 0 bases from V and 7 bases from J; bases unmatched to any gene: 6. This CDR3 has 16 residues. The DNA for the CDR3 is TGTGCCAGCAGCCAAGATAACAGGGGGCTTGGCGGGGAGCTGTTTTTT. It is translated as CASSQDNRGLGGELFF.

The rearrangement links TRBV7-9 to TRBJ2-1, with 14 bases aligning to TRBD2. V lost 4 bases to trimming and J lost 9 bases; unmatched junction nucleotides: 5. The germline CDR1 and CDR2 sequences are SEHNR and FQNEAQ (reference sequence). This CDR3 contains 15 residues. The CDR3 DNA reads as TGTGCCAGCAGCTCCGGGACTAGCGGGAGCACTGAGCAGTTCTTC. Its protein is CASSSGTSGSTEQFF.

The count of this clone is one. The chain employs TRBV21-1 and TRBJ2-7; the table calls TRBD2, which could not be checked here. TRBV21-1 is a pseudogene locus. The CDR3 contains 14 residues. The CDR3 DNA reads as TGTGCCAGCAGCAAAGCTGGGGGGTCCTACGAGCAGTACTTC. This sequence encodes CASSKAGGSYEQYF.

The chain joins TRBV7-2 to TRBJ1-5, with TRBD1 matching 10 bases. The CDR3 totals 16 residues. Germline trimming cut 3 bases from V and 5 bases from J; bases unmatched to any gene: 7. Germline CDR1 reads SGHTA; CDR2 reads FQGNSA. CDR3 loop: CASSLGTGTGDQPQHF. The DNA for the CDR3 is TGTGCCAGCAGCTTGGGTACCGGGACAGGGGATCAGCCCCAGCATTTT.

The rearrangement links TRBV14 to TRBJ2-1; a weak D match, TRBD1 (6 bases). The V gene lost 1 base and the J gene lost 1 base, with 8 bases spanning the gap. Germline CDR1 and CDR2: SGHDN and FVKESK. The CDR3 totals 15 residues. This CDR3 reads CASSQVGGSYNEQFF. The CDR3 nucleotides are TGTGCCAGCAGCCAAGTAGGGGGATCCTACAATGAGCAGTTCTTC.

This clone was seen many times. This rearrangement joins TRBV5-6 to TRBJ1-2, with D tentatively TRBD1 (5 bases). Germline CDR1 and CDR2: SGHDT and YYEEEE. With 0 bases removed from V and 4 bases from J, the gap between germline ends came to 13 bases. The CDR3 is 15 amino acids. CDR3 sequence reads: CASSLDRGVVYGYTF. The CDR3 coding sequence is TGTGCCAGCAGCTTGGATCGGGGGGTCGTCTATGGCTACACCTTC.

The chain carries TRBV6-2 or TRBV6-3 and TRBJ1-2; D might be TRBD1 (6 bases). Trimming removed 6 bases from V and 0 bases from J, with 20 bases in between. Per germline, CDR1 MNHEY and CDR2 SVGEGT. The CDR3 covers 17 residues. CDR3 sequence reads: CASSRPGTQATNYGYTF. The CDR3 bases are TGTGCCAGCAGCCGCCCCGGGACACAAGCTACTAACTATGGCTACACCTTC.